What follows describes a single T cell receptor (beta chain). The antigen remains unidentified. This CDR3 spans 15 amino acids. In germline, CDR1 is SGHRS, CDR2 YFSETQ. Unmatched junction bases numbered 11, after V lost 4 bases and J lost 8 bases. The sample originates from a study of cytomegalovirus exposure and HLA in healthy donors. Study-level points and caveats: Overall, around 150 TCR beta chains were annotated as cytomegalovirus-associated. Serostatus for CMV was the only available immune exposure information. Earlier analysis yielded a pattern in which most TCR beta V segments were productive about 90% or about 30% of the time.

The PCR employed 60 Vbeta primers together with 13 Jbeta primers. Clones were sequenced by immunoSEQ multiplex PCR, and TCRdb holds only the in-frame ones, with some missing. Among 150,000 to 200,000 clones listed, over 75% were seen once. The chain uses TRBV5-1 and TRBJ2-1; 8 nucleotides line up with TRBD2. The receptor comes from a female donor in good health and CMV-seronegative. Sequenced material: PBMCs. CDR3 amino acids: CASSTSGRLGDEQFF. DNA for the CDR3: TGCGCCAGCAGCACCAGCGGGAGATTGGGCGATGAGCAGTTCTTC.